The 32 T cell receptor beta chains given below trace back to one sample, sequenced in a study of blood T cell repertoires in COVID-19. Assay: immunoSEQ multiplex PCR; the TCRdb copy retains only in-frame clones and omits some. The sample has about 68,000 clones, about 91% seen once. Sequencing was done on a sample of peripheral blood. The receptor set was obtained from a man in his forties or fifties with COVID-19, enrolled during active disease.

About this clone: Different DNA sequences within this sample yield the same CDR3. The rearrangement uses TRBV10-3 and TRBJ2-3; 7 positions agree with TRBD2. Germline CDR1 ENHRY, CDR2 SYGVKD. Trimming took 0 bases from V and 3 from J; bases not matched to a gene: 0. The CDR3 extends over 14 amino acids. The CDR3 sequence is CAISESGGTDTQYF. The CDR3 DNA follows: TGTGCCATCAGTGAGTCGGGAGGGACAGATACGCAGTATTTT.

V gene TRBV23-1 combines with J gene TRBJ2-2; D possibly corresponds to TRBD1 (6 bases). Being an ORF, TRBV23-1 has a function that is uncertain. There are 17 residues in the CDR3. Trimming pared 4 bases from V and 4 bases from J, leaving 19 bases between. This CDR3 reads CASSRNRDTKGTGELFF. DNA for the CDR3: TGCGCCAGCAGTCGCAACCGGGACACTAAGGGCACCGGGGAGCTGTTTTTT.

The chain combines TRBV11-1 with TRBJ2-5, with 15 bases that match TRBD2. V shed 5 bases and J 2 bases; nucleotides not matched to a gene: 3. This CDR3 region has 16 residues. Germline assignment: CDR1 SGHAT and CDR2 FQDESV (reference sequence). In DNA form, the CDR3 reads TGTGCCAGCAGCGACGGACTAGCGGGGGGGCAAGAGACCCAGTACTTC. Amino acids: CASSDGLAGGQETQYF.

CDR3 coding DNA: TGTGCCAGCACAACAGTACAGGGGGCTAGCACCGGGGAGCTGTTTTTT. It specifies CASTTVQGASTGELFF. The chain recombines TRBV7-9 with TRBJ2-2; 9 bases are a match to TRBD1. CDR1 and CDR2 (germline): SEHNR, FQNEAQ (reference sequence). CDR3 length: 16 residues. The ends lost 7 bases at V and 4 bases at J; junction bases unmatched: 10.

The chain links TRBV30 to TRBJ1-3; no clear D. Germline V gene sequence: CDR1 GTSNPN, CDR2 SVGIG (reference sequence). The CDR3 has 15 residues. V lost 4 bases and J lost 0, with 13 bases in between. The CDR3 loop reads CAWTLGLVSGNTIYF. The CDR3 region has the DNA TGTGCCTGGACCCTCGGTTTGGTCTCTGGAAACACCATATATTTT.

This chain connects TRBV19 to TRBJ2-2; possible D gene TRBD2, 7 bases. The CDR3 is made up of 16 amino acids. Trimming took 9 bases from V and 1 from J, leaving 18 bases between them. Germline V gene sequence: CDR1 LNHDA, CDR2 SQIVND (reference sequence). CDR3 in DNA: TGTGCCAGCCGACCTTCGGGGGGCCAGAACACCGGGGAGCTGTTTTTT. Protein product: CASRPSGGQNTGELFF.

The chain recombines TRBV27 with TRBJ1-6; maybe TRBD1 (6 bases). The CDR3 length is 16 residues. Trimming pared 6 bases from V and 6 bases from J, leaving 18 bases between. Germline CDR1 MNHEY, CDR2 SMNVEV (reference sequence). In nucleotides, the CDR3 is TGTGCCAGCAGCCCAGGGGACCCTATGGGTAATTCACCCCTCCACTTT. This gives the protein CASSPGDPMGNSPLHF.

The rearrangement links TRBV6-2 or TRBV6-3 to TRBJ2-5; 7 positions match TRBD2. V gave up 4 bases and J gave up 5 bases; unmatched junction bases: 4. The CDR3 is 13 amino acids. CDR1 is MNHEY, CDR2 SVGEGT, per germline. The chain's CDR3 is CASSFLGGETQYF. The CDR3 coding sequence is TGTGCCAGCAGTTTTTTGGGGGGGGAGACCCAGTACTTC.

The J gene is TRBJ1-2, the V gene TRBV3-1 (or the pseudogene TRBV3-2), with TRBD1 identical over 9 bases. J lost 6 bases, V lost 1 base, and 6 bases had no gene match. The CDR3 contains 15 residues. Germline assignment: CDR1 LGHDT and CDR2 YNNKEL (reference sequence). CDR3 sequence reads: CASSQVGTGMHGYTF. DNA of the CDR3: TGTGCCAGCAGCCAAGTTGGGACAGGGATGCATGGCTACACCTTC.

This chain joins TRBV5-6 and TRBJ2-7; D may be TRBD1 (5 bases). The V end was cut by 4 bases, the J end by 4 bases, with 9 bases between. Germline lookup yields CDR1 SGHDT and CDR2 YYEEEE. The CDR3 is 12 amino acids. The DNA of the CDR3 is TGTGCCAGCAGCCAAGACAGTTACGAGCAGTACTTC. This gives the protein CASSQDSYEQYF.

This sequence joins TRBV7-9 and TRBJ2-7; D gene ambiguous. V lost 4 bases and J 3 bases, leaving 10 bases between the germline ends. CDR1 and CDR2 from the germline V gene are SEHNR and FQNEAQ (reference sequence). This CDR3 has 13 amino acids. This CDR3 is CASSSAGYYEQYF. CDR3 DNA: TGTGCCAGCAGCTCCGCAGGCTACTACGAGCAGTACTTC.

The CDR3: CAISDPLAGATGELFF. The CDR3 DNA follows: TGTGCCATCAGTGACCCACTAGCGGGAGCCACCGGGGAGCTGTTTTTT. The chain employs TRBV10-3 and TRBJ2-2; 11 bases fit TRBD2. V was clipped by 3 bases and J by 4 bases; unmatched bases: 4. Germline V lookup: CDR1 ENHRY, CDR2 SYGVKD. The CDR3 spans 16 residues.

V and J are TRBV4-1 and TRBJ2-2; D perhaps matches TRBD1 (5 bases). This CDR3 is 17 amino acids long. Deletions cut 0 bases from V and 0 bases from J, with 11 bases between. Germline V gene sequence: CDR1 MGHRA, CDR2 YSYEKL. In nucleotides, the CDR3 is TGCGCCAGCAGCCAAGATGTGGGCAGGGCGAACACCGGGGAGCTGTTTTTT. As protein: CASSQDVGRANTGELFF.

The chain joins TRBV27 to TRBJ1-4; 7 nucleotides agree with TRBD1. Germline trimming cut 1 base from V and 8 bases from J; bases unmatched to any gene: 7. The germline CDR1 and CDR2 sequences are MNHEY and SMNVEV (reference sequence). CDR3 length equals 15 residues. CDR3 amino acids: CASSLFTGDREKLFF. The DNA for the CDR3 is TGTGCCAGCAGTTTATTCACAGGGGATCGGGAAAAACTGTTTTTT. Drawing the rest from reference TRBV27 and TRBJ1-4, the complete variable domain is EAQVTQNPRYLITVTGKKLTVTCSQNMNHEYMSWYRQDPGLGLRQIYYSMNVEVTDKGDVPEGYKVSRKEKRNFPLILESPSPNQTSLYFCASSLFTGDREKLFFGSGTQLSVL.

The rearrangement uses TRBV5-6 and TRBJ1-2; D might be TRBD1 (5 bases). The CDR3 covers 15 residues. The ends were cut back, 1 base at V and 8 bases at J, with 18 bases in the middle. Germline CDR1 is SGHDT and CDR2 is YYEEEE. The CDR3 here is CASSLNQQTNRGYTF. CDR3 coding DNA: TGTGCCAGCAGCTTGAACCAGCAAACAAACAGGGGCTACACCTTC.

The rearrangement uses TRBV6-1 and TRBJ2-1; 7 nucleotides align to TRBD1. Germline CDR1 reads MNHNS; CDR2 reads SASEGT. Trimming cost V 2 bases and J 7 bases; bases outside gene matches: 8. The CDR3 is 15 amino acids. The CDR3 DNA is TGTGCCAGCAGTGAACCACAGGGGATAGTGAATGAGCAGTTCTTC. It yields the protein CASSEPQGIVNEQFF.

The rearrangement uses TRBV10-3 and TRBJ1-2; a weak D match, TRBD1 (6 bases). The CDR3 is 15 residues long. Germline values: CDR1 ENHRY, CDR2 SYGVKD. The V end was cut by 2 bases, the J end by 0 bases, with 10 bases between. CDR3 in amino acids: CAISEPTGANYGYTF. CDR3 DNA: TGTGCCATCAGTGAGCCGACAGGAGCTAACTATGGCTACACCTTC.

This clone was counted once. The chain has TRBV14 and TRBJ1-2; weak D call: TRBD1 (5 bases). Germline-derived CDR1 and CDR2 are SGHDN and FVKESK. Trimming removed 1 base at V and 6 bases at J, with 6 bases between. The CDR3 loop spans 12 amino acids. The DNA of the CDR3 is TGTGCCAGCAGCCAAGTAGGGGATGGCTACACCTTC. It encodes CASSQVGDGYTF.

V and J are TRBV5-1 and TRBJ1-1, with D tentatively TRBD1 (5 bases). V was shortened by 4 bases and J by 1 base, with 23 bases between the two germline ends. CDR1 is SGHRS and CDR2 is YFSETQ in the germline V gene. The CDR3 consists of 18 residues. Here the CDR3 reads CASSLWGDAWGANTEAFF. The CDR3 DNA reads TGCGCCAGCAGCCTGTGGGGGGACGCCTGGGGCGCGAACACTGAAGCTTTCTTT.

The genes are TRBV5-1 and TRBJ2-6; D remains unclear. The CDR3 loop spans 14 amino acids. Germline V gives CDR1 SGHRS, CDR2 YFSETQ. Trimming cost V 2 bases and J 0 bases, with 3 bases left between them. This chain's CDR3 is CASSFLSGANVLTF. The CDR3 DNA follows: TGCGCCAGCAGCTTCCTCTCTGGGGCCAACGTCCTGACTTTC.

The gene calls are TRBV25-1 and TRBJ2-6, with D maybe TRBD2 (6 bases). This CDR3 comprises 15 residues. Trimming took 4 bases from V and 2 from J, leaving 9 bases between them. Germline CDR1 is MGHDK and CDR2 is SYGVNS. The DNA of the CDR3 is TGTGCCAGCAGTGGGGGCGGGGCTGGGGCCAACGTCCTGACTTTC. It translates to CASSGGGAGANVLTF.

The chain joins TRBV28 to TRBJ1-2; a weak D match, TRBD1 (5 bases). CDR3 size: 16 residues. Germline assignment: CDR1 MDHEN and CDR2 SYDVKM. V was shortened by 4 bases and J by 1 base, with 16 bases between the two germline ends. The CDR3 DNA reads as TGTGCCAGCAGTTCCCCTGGGAAGGGGCTTAACTATGGCTACACCTTC. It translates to CASSSPGKGLNYGYTF.

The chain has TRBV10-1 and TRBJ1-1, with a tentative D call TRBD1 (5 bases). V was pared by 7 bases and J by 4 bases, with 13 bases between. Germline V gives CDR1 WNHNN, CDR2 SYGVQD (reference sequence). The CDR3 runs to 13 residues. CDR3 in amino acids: CASTLRRGTEAFF. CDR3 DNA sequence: TGCGCCAGCACCCTCCGTAGGGGCACTGAAGCTTTCTTT.

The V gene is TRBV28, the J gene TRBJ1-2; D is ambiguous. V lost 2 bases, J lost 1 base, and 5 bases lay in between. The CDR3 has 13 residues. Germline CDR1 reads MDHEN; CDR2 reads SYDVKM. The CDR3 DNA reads TGTGCCAGCAGTTTAAACAGTAACTATGGCTACACCTTC. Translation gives CASSLNSNYGYTF.

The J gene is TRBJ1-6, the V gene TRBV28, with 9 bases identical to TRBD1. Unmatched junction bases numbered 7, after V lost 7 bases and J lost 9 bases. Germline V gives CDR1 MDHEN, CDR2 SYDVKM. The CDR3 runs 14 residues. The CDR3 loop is CASNLGQGSSPLHF. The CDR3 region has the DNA TGTGCCAGCAACCTCGGACAGGGGAGTTCACCCCTCCACTTT.

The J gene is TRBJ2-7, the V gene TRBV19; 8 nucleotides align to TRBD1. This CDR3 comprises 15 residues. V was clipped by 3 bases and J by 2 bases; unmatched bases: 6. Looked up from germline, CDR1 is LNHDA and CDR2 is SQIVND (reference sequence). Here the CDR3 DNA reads TGTGCCAGTAGTATGTACAGGGGGAGGACCTACGAGCAGTACTTC. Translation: CASSMYRGRTYEQYF. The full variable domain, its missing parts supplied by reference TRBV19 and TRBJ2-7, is DGGITQSPKYLFRKEGQNVTLSCEQNLNHDAMYWYRQDPGQGLRLIYYSQIVNDFQKGDIAEGYSVSREKKESFPLTVTSAQKNPTAFYLCASSMYRGRTYEQYFGPGTRLTVT.

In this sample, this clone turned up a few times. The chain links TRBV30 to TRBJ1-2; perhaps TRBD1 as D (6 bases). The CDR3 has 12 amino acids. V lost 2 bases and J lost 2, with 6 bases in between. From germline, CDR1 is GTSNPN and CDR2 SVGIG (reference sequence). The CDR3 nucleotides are TGTGCCTGGAGTCAGGGGAACTATGGCTACACCTTC. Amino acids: CAWSQGNYGYTF.

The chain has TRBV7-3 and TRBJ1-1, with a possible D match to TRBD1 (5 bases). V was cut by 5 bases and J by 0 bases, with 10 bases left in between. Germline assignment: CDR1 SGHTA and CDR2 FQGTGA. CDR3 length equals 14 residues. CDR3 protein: CASSTGVVNTEAFF. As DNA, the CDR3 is TGTGCCAGCAGCACGGGGGTGGTGAACACTGAAGCTTTCTTT.

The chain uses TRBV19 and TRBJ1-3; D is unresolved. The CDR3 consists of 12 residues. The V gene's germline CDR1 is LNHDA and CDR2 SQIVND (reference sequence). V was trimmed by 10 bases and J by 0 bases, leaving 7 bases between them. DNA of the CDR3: TGTGCCACCCAATCCTCTGGAAACACCATATATTTT. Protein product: CATQSSGNTIYF.

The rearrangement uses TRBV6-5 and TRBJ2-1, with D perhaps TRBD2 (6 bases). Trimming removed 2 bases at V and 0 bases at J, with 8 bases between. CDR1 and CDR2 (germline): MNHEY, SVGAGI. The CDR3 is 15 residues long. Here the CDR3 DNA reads TGTGCCAGCAGTTACGGGGGGAGCTCCTACAATGAGCAGTTCTTC. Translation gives CASSYGGSSYNEQFF.

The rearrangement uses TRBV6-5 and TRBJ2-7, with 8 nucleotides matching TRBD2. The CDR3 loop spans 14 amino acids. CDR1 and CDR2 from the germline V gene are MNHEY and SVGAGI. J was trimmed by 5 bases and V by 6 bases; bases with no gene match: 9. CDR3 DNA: TGTGCCAGCAGGGACGGAGGGACTAGAGACGAGCAGTACTTC. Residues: CASRDGGTRDEQYF.

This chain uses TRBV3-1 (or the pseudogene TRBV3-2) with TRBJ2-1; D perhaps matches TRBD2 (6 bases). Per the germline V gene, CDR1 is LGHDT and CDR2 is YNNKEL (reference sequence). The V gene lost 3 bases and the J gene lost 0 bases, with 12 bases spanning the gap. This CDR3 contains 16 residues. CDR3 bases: TGTGCCAGCAGCCATAATCCCGGGAGCTCCTACAATGAGCAGTTCTTC. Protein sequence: CASSHNPGSSYNEQFF.